This TCR beta chain was captured by sequencing in a study of blood T cell repertoires in COVID-19. Background on the study: Nucleic acid was either cDNA or gDNA, and it came from T cells, B-cell-depleted T cells, or PBMCs.

As originally analysed: Using reference gene primer amplification, nucleated cell counts were estimated. Only in-frame clones appear in the TCRdb table, and some are missing; sequencing was by immunoSEQ multiplex PCR. The DNA was the basis for D and trimming; V, J and clone size are from that table. The sample lists roughly 340,000 clones; around 91% were seen once. This CDR3 has 16 residues. Trimming removed 4 bases from V and 10 bases from J, with 25 bases in between. Germline CDR1 and CDR2: SGHTA and FQGNSA. The sequence came from a woman under 30 who had recovered from COVID-19. The material sequenced was peripheral blood. This chain connects TRBV7-2 to TRBJ1-1; a possible D gene is TRBD1 (6 bases). The CDR3 DNA reads as TGTGCCAGCAGCTCCCGATTCCCTCTAAACTCCAGGGGAGCTTTCTTT. Amino acid sequence: CASSSRFPLNSRGAFF.